The sample holds a few counts of the clone carrying this TCR beta chain. Its antigen is undetermined. Via MiXCR, TCRdb re-called the reads, giving one row per CDR3 protein. In the table there are about 340,000 distinct CDR3 sequences, approximately 32% of which are singletons. This entry is derived from a study of T cell repertoires in cytomegalovirus infection. The TCR sequence derives from a human donor in good health (CMV status not recorded). Some clones in this sample may be carry-over from other donors' samples. The sample consisted of cultured PBMCs, taken from culture after CMV antigen stimulation.

CDR3 DNA: TGTGCCAGCAGCGGACTAGCGGTGGAGACCCAGTACTTC. Residues: CASSGLAVETQYF. The chain carries TRBV6-1 and TRBJ2-5; 10 positions match TRBD2. Per germline, CDR1 MNHNS and CDR2 SASEGT. Losses at the gene ends were 6 bases for V and 5 bases for J; bases not matched to a gene: 3. The CDR3 sequence is 13 residues long.